Reported below is one T cell receptor beta chain. Its antigen is as yet unknown. Clones were sequenced by immunoSEQ multiplex PCR, and TCRdb holds only the in-frame ones, with some missing. The table lists 260,000 or so clones, about 90% of them singletons. These data are taken from a study of cytomegalovirus exposure and HLA in healthy donors. Overall study results and limits: According to reports, the classifier identified cytomegalovirus status with high specificity and sensitivity.

The germline V gene encodes CDR1 MNHEY and CDR2 SMNVEV (reference sequence). The CDR3 has 13 residues. Deletions cut 5 bases from V and 8 bases from J, with 15 bases between. The chain recombines TRBV27 with TRBJ1-2; no definite D call. The clonotype originates from a woman aged 25 to 39 in good health and CMV-seronegative. Specimen: PBMCs. For the CDR3, the DNA is TGTGCCAGCAGTCCTAGGTCCCCCTGGGGCTACACCTTC. Protein product: CASSPRSPWGYTF.